This TCR beta chain was recorded in a study of blood T cell repertoires in COVID-19. Study details: Samples came from the United States, Italy and Spain, spanning acute and convalescent COVID-19.

Assignments of participants to cohorts depended upon their own reported clinical history. The CDR3 runs to 13 residues. The germline V and J ends were trimmed by 2 bases and 5 bases, with 10 bases remaining between them. Germline V gene data show CDR1 as MNHEY and CDR2 as SVGAGI. Original processing notes: Nucleated cell number was recorded as an estimate derived from reference gene primer amplification. Here immunoSEQ multiplex PCR was the method, and the copy in TCRdb shows in-frame clones only, minus some. The D gene and trimming were derived from the DNA, and the V and J assignments and clone size from that table. The repertoire includes hundreds of thousands of clones, roughly 87% of them detected once, and roughly 1.8% sits in the top ten. This clone was picked up one time.

The TCR comes from a woman aged 18-29 years with acute COVID-19. The rearrangement links TRBV6-5 to TRBJ2-7; the D gene is possibly TRBD2 (5 bases). The sample taken for sequencing was PBMCs or T cells enriched from blood (not recorded which). The CDR3 region is CASSYIPGNEQYF. In DNA, the CDR3 is TGTGCCAGCAGTTACATTCCGGGGAACGAGCAGTACTTC.